Listed below are T cell receptor beta chains from one sample, sequenced in a study of control samples from healthy donors and cancer patients. The repertoire was sequenced with immunoSEQ multiplex PCR; TCRdb's copy has only in-frame clones and lacks some. This table has tens of thousands of clones, around 90% appearing once. The sequenced sample was blood. These receptors originate from a woman aged 60-75 years in good health. Both conserved end residues are trimmed from each CDR3. A D gene is named only where the DNA matches it firmly.

d_call: TRBD1; v_call: TRBV2; j_call: TRBJ2-7; cdr3_aa: ASSPRTGESEQY
d_call: NA; v_call: TRBV29-1; j_call: TRBJ2-3; cdr3_aa: SVVEGTSTDTQY
d_call: TRBD2; v_call: TRBV11-2; j_call: TRBJ2-7; cdr3_aa: ASSPPPPSGITPYEQY
d_call: NA; v_call: TRBV7-9; j_call: TRBJ2-7; cdr3_aa: ASRGRVADEGAQY
d_call: NA; v_call: TRBV10-1; j_call: TRBJ1-1; cdr3_aa: ASSSTRDYTEAF
d_call: NA; v_call: TRBV21-1; j_call: TRBJ1-2; cdr3_aa: AGSKIPAPPPEQVRGYT
d_call: NA; v_call: TRBV19; j_call: TRBJ1-2; cdr3_aa: ASRNANGYT
d_call: NA; v_call: TRBV7-9; j_call: TRBJ2-2; cdr3_aa: ASSYSGTTNTGELF
d_call: NA; v_call: TRBV29-1; j_call: TRBJ2-2; cdr3_aa: SVVGGANTGELF
d_call: TRBD2; v_call: TRBV4-2; j_call: TRBJ2-3; cdr3_aa: ASSPTSGREDTQY